This T cell receptor (beta chain) appears in the sequencing data of a study of T-cell reconstitution after alpha-beta-depleted transplantation in children. The library targeted TCRbeta and was prepared with unique molecular identifiers. MiXCR was run by TCRdb on the PCR reads, yielding one entry per CDR3 protein. Found here are about 200,000 distinct CDR3 sequences, roughly 8.1% of them singletons; the top ten hold roughly a third. The study, taken as a whole, reports: As was reported, about two months after transplant, alpha-beta T cells came from several hundred expanded graft clones. It was surviving recipient T cells and thymic progenitors that gave some patients high TCRbeta diversity at day 60.

About this clonotype: Its target is not known.

The sample consisted of PBMCs, mostly from graft donor cells, taken 360 days after TCRalphabeta/CD19-depleted stem cell transplant. This clonotype was obtained from a male patient aged 2 to 9 who had a stem cell transplant for acute myeloid leukemia, so the T cells may come from the graft donor.

This CDR3 is CASSQEGTSGNRPQYF. The CDR3 DNA sequence: TGTGCCAGCAGCCAAGAGGGGACTAGCGGGAATCGTCCGCAGTATTTT. V gene TRBV4-2 combines with J gene TRBJ2-3; TRBD2 aligns across 13 bases. This CDR3 region has 16 residues. J was trimmed by 10 bases and V by 0 bases; bases with no gene match: 7. The germline V gene has CDR1 LGHNA and CDR2 YNFKEQ.